This TCR beta chain was observed in a study of blood T cell repertoires in COVID-19. Across the study: The United States, Italy and Spain were the sources of the acute and convalescent COVID-19 samples. Sources were T cells, B-cell-depleted T cells, or PBMCs; the material itself was cDNA or gDNA.

Methods used by the authors: The assay estimated nucleated cells by amplifying reference gene primers. Generated by immunoSEQ multiplex PCR, the TCRdb table keeps only in-frame clones and is missing some. That table furnishes V, J and clone size, whereas the DNA furnished D and trimming. This table has 150,000 to 200,000 clones, roughly 87% appearing once. The J segment lost 8 bases and the V segment lost 1 base, leaving 15 bases of the junction unmatched. This CDR3 region has 18 residues. Per the germline V gene, CDR1 is SGHRS and CDR2 is YFSETQ. The chain carries TRBV5-1 and TRBJ2-1; 10 bases line up with TRBD1. Source material: peripheral blood. This clonotype was obtained from a woman aged 40 to 50 with acute or convalescent COVID-19. CDR3 nucleotides: TGCGCCAGCAGCTTGTATGGAGTTGGGACAGGGGCTCGAGATGAGCAGTTCTTC. It is translated as CASSLYGVGTGARDEQFF.